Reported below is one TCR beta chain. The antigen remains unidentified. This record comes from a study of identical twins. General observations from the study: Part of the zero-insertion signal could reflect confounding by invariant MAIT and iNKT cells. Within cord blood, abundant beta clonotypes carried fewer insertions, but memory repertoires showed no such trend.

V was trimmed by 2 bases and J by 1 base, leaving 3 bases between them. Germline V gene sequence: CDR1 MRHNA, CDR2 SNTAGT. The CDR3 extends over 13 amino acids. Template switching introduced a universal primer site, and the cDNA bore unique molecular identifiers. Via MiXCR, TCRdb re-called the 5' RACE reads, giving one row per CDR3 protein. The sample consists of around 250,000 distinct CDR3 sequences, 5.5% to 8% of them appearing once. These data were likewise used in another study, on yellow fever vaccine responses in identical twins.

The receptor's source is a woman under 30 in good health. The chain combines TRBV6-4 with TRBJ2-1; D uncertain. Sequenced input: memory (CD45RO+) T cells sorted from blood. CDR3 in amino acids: CASSDESYNEQFF. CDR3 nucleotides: TGTGCCAGCAGTGACGAGTCCTACAATGAGCAGTTCTTC.